The rows below give T cell receptor beta chains drawn from one sample of a study of control samples from healthy donors and cancer patients. The data were produced by immunoSEQ multiplex PCR, yet TCRdb's version contains in-frame clones alone and is incomplete. The sample shows over 110,000 clones, just under 95% of them seen only once. Sequenced sample: blood. The receptor set was obtained from a man younger than 40 in good health. Each CDR3 is given with its conserved first and last residue. Clone size is stated in some rows and not others, as once, few, many or a class when expanded.

j_call: TRBJ2-2; clone_size: .; v_call: TRBV19; cdr3_aa: CASSVLAGLHGELFF
j_call: TRBJ2-3; clone_size: .; v_call: TRBV9; cdr3_aa: CASSADPTFTRTDTQYF
j_call: TRBJ1-4; clone_size: .; v_call: TRBV2; cdr3_aa: CASIGDRGAGKLFF
j_call: TRBJ1-2; clone_size: once; v_call: TRBV29-1; cdr3_aa: CSVGGQGRVGYTF
j_call: TRBJ1-1; clone_size: .; v_call: TRBV18; cdr3_aa: CASSPSFRDYAFF
j_call: TRBJ2-1; clone_size: .; v_call: TRBV6-1; cdr3_aa: CASSEWTEQFF
j_call: TRBJ1-4; clone_size: once; v_call: TRBV7-9; cdr3_aa: CASRDPWDANEKLFF
j_call: TRBJ2-7; clone_size: .; v_call: TRBV18; cdr3_aa: CASSSGTNSYEQYF
j_call: TRBJ2-7; clone_size: .; v_call: TRBV29-1; cdr3_aa: CSVEDRGRAYEQYF
j_call: TRBJ2-2; clone_size: .; v_call: TRBV11-2; cdr3_aa: CASRFLAGDVTGELFF
j_call: TRBJ1-1; clone_size: .; v_call: TRBV11-2; cdr3_aa: CASSLDRDRTLNTEAFF